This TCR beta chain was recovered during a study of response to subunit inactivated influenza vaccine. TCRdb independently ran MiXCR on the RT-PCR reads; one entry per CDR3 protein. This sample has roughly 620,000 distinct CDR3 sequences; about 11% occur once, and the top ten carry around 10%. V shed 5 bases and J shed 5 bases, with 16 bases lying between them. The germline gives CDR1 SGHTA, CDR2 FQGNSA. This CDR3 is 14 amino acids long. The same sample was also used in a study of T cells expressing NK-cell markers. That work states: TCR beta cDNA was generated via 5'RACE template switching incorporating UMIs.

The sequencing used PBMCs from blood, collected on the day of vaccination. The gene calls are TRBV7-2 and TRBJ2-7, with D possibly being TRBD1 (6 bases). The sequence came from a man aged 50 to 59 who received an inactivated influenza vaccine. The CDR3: CASSLDRRVDEQYF. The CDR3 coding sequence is TGTGCCAGCAGCCTCGACAGGAGAGTGGACGAGCAGTACTTC. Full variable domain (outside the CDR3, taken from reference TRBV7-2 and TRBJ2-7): GAGVSQSPSNKVTEKGKDVELRCDPISGHTALYWYRQSLGQGLEFLIYFQGNSAPDKSGLPSDRFSAERTGGSVSTLTIQRTQQEDSAVYLCASSLDRRVDEQYFGPGTRLTVT.